These T cell receptor beta chains were read from a single sample in a study of blood T cells in healthy people across ages. TCRdb ran MiXCR on the 5' RACE reads and lists one entry per CDR3 protein. The sample records approximately 700,000 distinct CDR3 sequences, 32% being singletons. Specimen: blood. The receptors were gathered from an elderly woman in good health. Each CDR3 is given with its conserved first and last residue. D genes are given only for firm matches. Clone size is stated in some rows and not others, as once, few, many or a class when expanded.

CDR3 length: 16
D gene: -
J gene: TRBJ1-1
clone size: -
V gene: TRBV11-2
CDR3 protein: CASSLGTLGTNTEAFF
CDR3 DNA: TGTGCCAGCAGCTTAGGAACTCTAGGGACCAACACTGAAGCTTTCTTT

CDR3 length: 16
D gene: -
J gene: TRBJ2-1
clone size: -
V gene: TRBV14
CDR3 protein: CASSQRTGGWWGEQFF
CDR3 DNA: TGTGCCAGCAGCCAAAGGACGGGGGGCTGGTGGGGTGAGCAGTTCTTC

CDR3 length: 15
D gene: TRBD1
J gene: TRBJ2-1
clone size: -
V gene: TRBV5-5
CDR3 protein: CASSIRRDRGETQFF
CDR3 DNA: TGCGCCAGCAGCATACGCCGGGACAGGGGAGAGACCCAGTTCTTC

CDR3 length: 12
D gene: -
J gene: TRBJ1-1
clone size: -
V gene: TRBV7-2
CDR3 protein: CASGDRNTEAFF
CDR3 DNA: TGTGCCAGCGGCGACAGGAACACTGAAGCTTTCTTT

CDR3 length: 14
D gene: TRBD1
J gene: TRBJ2-1
clone size: many
V gene: TRBV19
CDR3 protein: CASSTSRGQNEQFF
CDR3 DNA: TGTGCCAGTAGTACTAGCAGGGGGCAAAATGAGCAGTTCTTC

CDR3 length: 13
D gene: -
J gene: TRBJ2-5
clone size: many
V gene: TRBV6-1
CDR3 protein: CASSLRLQETQYF
CDR3 DNA: TGTGCCAGCAGTCTCCGGCTCCAAGAGACCCAGTACTTC

CDR3 length: 15
D gene: -
J gene: TRBJ1-1
clone size: few
V gene: TRBV18
CDR3 protein: CASSPPGAGGSEAFF
CDR3 DNA: TGTGCCAGCTCACCACCTGGGGCGGGAGGCTCTGAAGCTTTCTTT

CDR3 length: 14
D gene: -
J gene: TRBJ2-7
clone size: -
V gene: TRBV5-4
CDR3 protein: CASSFADQTYEQYF
CDR3 DNA: TGTGCCAGCAGCTTTGCGGACCAGACCTACGAGCAGTACTTC

CDR3 length: 15
D gene: -
J gene: TRBJ1-1
clone size: few
V gene: TRBV3-1
CDR3 protein: CASRLSQGMNTEAFF
CDR3 DNA: TGTGCCAGCAGACTAAGTCAGGGGATGAACACTGAAGCTTTCTTT

CDR3 length: 13
D gene: TRBD2
J gene: TRBJ2-1
clone size: many
V gene: TRBV20-1
CDR3 protein: CSDSGTSNNEQFF
CDR3 DNA: TGCAGTGATAGCGGGACTAGCAACAATGAGCAGTTCTTC

CDR3 length: 13
D gene: -
J gene: TRBJ1-2
clone size: many
V gene: TRBV12-3/TRBV12-4
CDR3 protein: CASSLEGHYGYTF
CDR3 DNA: TGTGCCAGCAGTTTAGAGGGTCACTATGGCTACACCTTC

CDR3 length: 16
D gene: -
J gene: TRBJ2-4
clone size: many
V gene: TRBV11-2
CDR3 protein: CASTSDDYQAKNIQYF
CDR3 DNA: TGTGCCAGCACCTCTGATGACTACCAAGCCAAAAACATTCAGTACTTC

CDR3 length: 15
D gene: TRBD2
J gene: TRBJ2-1
clone size: -
V gene: TRBV20-1
CDR3 protein: CSATIWGTSRIEQFF
CDR3 DNA: TGCAGTGCTACAATCTGGGGGACTAGTCGGATTGAGCAGTTCTTC

CDR3 length: 15
D gene: -
J gene: TRBJ1-2
clone size: few
V gene: TRBV9
CDR3 protein: CASSPRTEGVYGYTF
CDR3 DNA: TGTGCCAGCAGCCCCCGGACGGAAGGCGTCTATGGCTACACCTTC

CDR3 length: 14
D gene: -
J gene: TRBJ2-5
clone size: many
V gene: TRBV29-1
CDR3 protein: CSVEENGYQETQYF
CDR3 DNA: TGCAGCGTTGAAGAAAACGGGTATCAAGAGACCCAGTACTTC

CDR3 length: 17
D gene: TRBD2
J gene: TRBJ2-3
clone size: many
V gene: TRBV11-2
CDR3 protein: CASSLRRLARVTDTQYF
CDR3 DNA: TGTGCCAGCAGCCTTAGGCGACTAGCCAGAGTGACAGATACGCAGTATTTT

CDR3 length: 13
D gene: -
J gene: TRBJ1-1
clone size: -
V gene: TRBV11-2
CDR3 protein: CASSFRDGTEAFF
CDR3 DNA: TGTGCCAGCAGCTTCCGGGACGGGACTGAAGCTTTCTTT

CDR3 length: 15
D gene: -
J gene: TRBJ1-5
clone size: -
V gene: TRBV27
CDR3 protein: CANSSIREREQPQHF
CDR3 DNA: TGTGCCAACAGCTCAATCCGGGAGCGGGAGCAGCCCCAGCATTTT

CDR3 length: 12
D gene: -
J gene: TRBJ2-3
clone size: many
V gene: TRBV20-1
CDR3 protein: CSASGSTDTQYF
CDR3 DNA: TGCAGTGCTAGCGGTAGCACAGATACGCAGTATTTT

CDR3 length: 16
D gene: TRBD2
J gene: TRBJ2-5
clone size: -
V gene: TRBV12-3/TRBV12-4
CDR3 protein: CASSFRRAGVGETQYF
CDR3 DNA: TGTGCCAGCAGTTTCCGGCGAGCGGGGGTGGGGGAGACCCAGTACTTC

CDR3 length: 13
D gene: -
J gene: TRBJ2-5
clone size: -
V gene: TRBV20-1
CDR3 protein: CSARGSGRETQYF
CDR3 DNA: TGCAGTGCTAGGGGTAGTGGTAGAGAGACCCAGTACTTC

CDR3 length: 14
D gene: -
J gene: TRBJ2-5
clone size: many
V gene: TRBV5-1
CDR3 protein: CASSLSQIQETQYF
CDR3 DNA: TGCGCCAGCAGCTTGTCGCAGATCCAAGAGACCCAGTACTTC

CDR3 length: 16
D gene: TRBD2
J gene: TRBJ2-3
clone size: many
V gene: TRBV4-3
CDR3 protein: CASSQEPGGGADTQYF
CDR3 DNA: TGCGCCAGCAGCCAAGAACCGGGGGGAGGGGCAGATACGCAGTATTTT

CDR3 length: 15
D gene: -
J gene: TRBJ2-7
clone size: many
V gene: TRBV7-8
CDR3 protein: CASSPTGSGAYEQYF
CDR3 DNA: TGTGCCAGCAGCCCAACGGGGTCCGGGGCCTACGAGCAGTACTTC

CDR3 length: 15
D gene: -
J gene: TRBJ2-7
clone size: -
V gene: TRBV7-7
CDR3 protein: CASSPSSGALGEQYF
CDR3 DNA: TGTGCCAGCAGCCCCTCCTCGGGGGCACTGGGCGAGCAGTACTTC

CDR3 length: 15
D gene: TRBD1
J gene: TRBJ1-2
clone size: -
V gene: TRBV20-1
CDR3 protein: CSARDVSGTGHGYTF
CDR3 DNA: TGCAGTGCTAGAGACGTATCCGGGACAGGGCACGGCTACACCTTC

CDR3 length: 17
D gene: -
J gene: TRBJ1-1
clone size: -
V gene: TRBV3-1
CDR3 protein: CASSQGLAGRWDTEAFF
CDR3 DNA: TGTGCCAGCAGCCAAGGGTTGGCAGGGCGTTGGGACACTGAAGCTTTCTTT

CDR3 length: 16
D gene: TRBD1
J gene: TRBJ2-7
clone size: many
V gene: TRBV4-1
CDR3 protein: CASSQLTGTGPYEQYF
CDR3 DNA: TGCGCCAGCAGCCAATTGACCGGGACAGGTCCCTACGAGCAGTACTTC

CDR3 length: 17
D gene: TRBD1
J gene: TRBJ2-6
clone size: few
V gene: TRBV5-6
CDR3 protein: CASSLITGDAGANVLTF
CDR3 DNA: TGTGCCAGCAGCTTGATCACAGGGGATGCTGGGGCCAACGTCCTGACTTTC

CDR3 length: 16
D gene: TRBD2
J gene: TRBJ2-5
clone size: -
V gene: TRBV5-6
CDR3 protein: CASSFQLAGVQETQYF
CDR3 DNA: TGTGCCAGCAGCTTCCAACTAGCGGGGGTTCAAGAGACCCAGTACTTC

CDR3 length: 13
D gene: -
J gene: TRBJ1-1
clone size: many
V gene: TRBV7-2
CDR3 protein: CASSLGPFTEAFF
CDR3 DNA: TGTGCCAGCAGCTTAGGCCCGTTCACTGAAGCTTTCTTT

CDR3 length: 13
D gene: -
J gene: TRBJ1-2
clone size: -
V gene: TRBV28
CDR3 protein: CASSYLRGPGYTF
CDR3 DNA: TGTGCCAGCAGTTACCTACGCGGCCCTGGCTACACCTTC